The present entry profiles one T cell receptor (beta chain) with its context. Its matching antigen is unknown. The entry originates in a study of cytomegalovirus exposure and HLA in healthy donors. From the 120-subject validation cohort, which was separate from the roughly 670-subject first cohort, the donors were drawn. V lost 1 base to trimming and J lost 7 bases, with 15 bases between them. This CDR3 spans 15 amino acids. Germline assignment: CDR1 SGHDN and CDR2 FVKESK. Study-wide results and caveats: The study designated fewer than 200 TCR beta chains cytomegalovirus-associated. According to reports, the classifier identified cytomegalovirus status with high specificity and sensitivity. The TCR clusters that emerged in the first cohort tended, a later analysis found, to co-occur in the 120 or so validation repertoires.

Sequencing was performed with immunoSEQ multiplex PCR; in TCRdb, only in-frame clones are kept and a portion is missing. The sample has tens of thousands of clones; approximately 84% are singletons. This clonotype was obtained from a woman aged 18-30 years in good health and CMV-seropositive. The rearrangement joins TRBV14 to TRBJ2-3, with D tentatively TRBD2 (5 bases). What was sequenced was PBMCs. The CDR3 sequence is CASSQAGIWGYTQYF. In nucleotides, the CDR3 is TGTGCCAGCAGCCAAGCGGGAATATGGGGTTATACGCAGTATTTT.